This T cell receptor beta chain is from a study of long-term antiretroviral therapy in people with HIV. There are 14 residues in the CDR3. Losses at the gene ends were 7 bases for V and 7 bases for J; bases not matched to a gene: 6. Germline values: CDR1 MGHRA, CDR2 YSYEKL. This was the immunoSEQ v3.0 assay at survey level. Only in-frame clones appear in the TCRdb table, and some are missing; sequencing was by immunoSEQ multiplex PCR. The table shows some 11,000 clones, with around 80% occurring only once. The chain uses TRBV4-1 and TRBJ1-6; TRBD1 agrees at 8 bases. Sequencing used unsorted PBMCs, obtained around 8 years after starting antiretroviral therapy. The sequence was collected from a man aged 50-59 years with HIV. The CDR3 DNA reads TGCGCCAGCACGCTCGACAGGGGAAATTCACCCCTCCACTTT. Protein sequence: CASTLDRGNSPLHF.